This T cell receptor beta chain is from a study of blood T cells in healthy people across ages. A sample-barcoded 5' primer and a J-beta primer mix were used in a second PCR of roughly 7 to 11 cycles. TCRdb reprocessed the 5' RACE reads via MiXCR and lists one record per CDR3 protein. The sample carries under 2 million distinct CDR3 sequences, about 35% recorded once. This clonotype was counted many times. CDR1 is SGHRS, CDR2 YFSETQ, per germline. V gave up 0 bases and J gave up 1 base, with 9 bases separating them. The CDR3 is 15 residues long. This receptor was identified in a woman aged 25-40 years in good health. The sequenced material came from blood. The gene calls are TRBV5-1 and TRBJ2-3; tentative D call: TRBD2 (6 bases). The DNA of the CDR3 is TGCGCCAGCAGCTTGGCGGGGGTAGGCACAGATACGCAGTATTTT. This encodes CASSLAGVGTDTQYF.